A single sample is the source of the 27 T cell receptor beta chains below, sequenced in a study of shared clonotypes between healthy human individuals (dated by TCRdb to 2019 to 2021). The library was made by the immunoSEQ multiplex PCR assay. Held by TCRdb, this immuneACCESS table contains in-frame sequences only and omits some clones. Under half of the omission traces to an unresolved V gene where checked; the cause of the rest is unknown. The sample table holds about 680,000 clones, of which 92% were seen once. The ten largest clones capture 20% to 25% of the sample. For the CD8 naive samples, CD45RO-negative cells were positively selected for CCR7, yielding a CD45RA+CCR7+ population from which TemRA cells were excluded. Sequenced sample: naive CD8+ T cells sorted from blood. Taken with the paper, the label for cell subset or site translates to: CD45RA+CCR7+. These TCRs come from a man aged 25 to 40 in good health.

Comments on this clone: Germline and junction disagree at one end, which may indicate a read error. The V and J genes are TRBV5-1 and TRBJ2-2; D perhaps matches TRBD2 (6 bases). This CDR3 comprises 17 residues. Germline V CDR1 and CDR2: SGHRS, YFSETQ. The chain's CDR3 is CASSLEETASNTGGLFF. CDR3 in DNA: TGCGCCAGCAGCTTGGAGGAGACAGCCTCGAACACCGGGGGGCTGTTTTTT. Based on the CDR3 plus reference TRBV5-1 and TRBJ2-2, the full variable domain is KAGVTQTPRYLIKTRGQQVTLSCSPISGHRSVSWYQQTPGQGLQFLFEYFSETQRNKGNFPGRFSGRQFSNSRSEMNVSTLELGDSALYLCASSLEETASNTGGLFFGEGSRLTVL.

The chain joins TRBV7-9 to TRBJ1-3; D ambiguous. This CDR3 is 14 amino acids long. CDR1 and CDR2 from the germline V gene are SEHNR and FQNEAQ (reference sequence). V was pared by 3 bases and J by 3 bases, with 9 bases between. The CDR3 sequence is CASSFEQGGNTIYF. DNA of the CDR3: TGTGCCAGCAGCTTCGAACAAGGTGGAAACACCATATATTTT.

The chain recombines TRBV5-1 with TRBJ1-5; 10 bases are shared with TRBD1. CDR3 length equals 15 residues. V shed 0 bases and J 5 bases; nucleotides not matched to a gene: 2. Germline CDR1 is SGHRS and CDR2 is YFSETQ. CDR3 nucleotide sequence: TGCGCCAGCAGCTTGGATGACAGGGGGCATCAGCCCCAGCATTTT. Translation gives CASSLDDRGHQPQHF. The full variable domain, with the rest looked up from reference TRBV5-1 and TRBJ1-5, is KAGVTQTPRYLIKTRGQQVTLSCSPISGHRSVSWYQQTPGQGLQFLFEYFSETQRNKGNFPGRFSGRQFSNSRSEMNVSTLELGDSALYLCASSLDDRGHQPQHFGDGTRLSIL.

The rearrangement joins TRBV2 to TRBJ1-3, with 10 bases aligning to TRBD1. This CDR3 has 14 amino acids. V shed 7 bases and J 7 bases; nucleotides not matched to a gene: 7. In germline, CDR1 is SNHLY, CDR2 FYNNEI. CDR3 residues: CASILGQGVNTIYF. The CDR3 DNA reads TGTGCCAGCATTCTAGGACAGGGGGTTAACACCATATATTTT.

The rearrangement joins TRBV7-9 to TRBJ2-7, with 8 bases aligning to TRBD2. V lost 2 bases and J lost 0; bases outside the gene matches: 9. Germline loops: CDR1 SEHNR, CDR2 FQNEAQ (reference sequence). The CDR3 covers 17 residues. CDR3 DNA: TGTGCCAGCAGCTTATCCCAACTAGCGGCGAGCTCCTACGAGCAGTACTTC. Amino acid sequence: CASSLSQLAASSYEQYF.

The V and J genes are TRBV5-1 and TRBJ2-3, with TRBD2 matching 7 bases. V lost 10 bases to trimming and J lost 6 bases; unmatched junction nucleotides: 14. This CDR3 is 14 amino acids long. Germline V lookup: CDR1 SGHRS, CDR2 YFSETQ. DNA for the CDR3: TGCGCCGGGGCCAGGAGCGGGACCAGGGATACGCAGTATTTT. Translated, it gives CAGARSGTRDTQYF.

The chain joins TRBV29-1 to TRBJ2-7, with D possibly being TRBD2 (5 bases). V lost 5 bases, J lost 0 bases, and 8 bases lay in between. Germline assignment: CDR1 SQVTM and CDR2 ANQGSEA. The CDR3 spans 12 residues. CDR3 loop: CSVMLASYEQYF. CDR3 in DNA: TGCAGCGTTATGCTAGCCTCCTACGAGCAGTACTTC.

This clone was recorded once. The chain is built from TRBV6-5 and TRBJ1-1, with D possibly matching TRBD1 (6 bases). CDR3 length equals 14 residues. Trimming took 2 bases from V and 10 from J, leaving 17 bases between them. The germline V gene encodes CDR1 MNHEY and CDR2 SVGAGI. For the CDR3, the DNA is TGTGCCAGCAGTTACCTTACAGGGAAGTCAGTAGCTTTCTTT. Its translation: CASSYLTGKSVAFF.

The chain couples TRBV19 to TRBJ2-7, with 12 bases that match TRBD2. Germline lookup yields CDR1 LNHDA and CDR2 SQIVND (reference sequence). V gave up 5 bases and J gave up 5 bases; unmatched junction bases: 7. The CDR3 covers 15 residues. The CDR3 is CASSPWTSGAHEQYF. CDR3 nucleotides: TGTGCCAGTAGTCCCTGGACTAGCGGGGCCCACGAGCAGTACTTC.

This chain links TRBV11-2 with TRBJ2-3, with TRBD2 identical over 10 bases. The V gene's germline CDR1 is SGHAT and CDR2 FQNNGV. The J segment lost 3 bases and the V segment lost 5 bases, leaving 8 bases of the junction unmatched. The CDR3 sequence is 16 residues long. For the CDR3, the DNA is TGTGCCAGCAGCCCCCTTCCTAGCGGGAGTACAGATACGCAGTATTTT. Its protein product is CASSPLPSGSTDTQYF.

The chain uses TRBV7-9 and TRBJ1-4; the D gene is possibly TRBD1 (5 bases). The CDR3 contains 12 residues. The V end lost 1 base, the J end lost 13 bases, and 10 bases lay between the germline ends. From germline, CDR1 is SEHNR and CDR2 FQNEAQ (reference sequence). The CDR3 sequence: CASSLGDRALFF. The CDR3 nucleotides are TGTGCCAGCAGCTTAGGGGACCGGGCACTGTTTTTT.

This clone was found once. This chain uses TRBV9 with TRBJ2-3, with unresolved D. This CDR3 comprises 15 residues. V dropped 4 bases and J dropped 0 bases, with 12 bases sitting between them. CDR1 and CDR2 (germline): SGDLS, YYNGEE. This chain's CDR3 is CASSPGRFSTDTQYF. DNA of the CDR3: TGTGCCAGCAGCCCCGGGCGGTTTAGCACAGATACGCAGTATTTT.

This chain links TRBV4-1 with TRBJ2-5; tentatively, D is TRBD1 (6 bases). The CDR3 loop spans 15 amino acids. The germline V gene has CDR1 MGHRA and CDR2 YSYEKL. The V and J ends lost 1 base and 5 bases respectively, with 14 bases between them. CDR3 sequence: CASSQAQGSGETQYF. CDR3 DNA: TGCGCCAGCAGCCAAGCTCAGGGGTCGGGGGAGACCCAGTACTTC.

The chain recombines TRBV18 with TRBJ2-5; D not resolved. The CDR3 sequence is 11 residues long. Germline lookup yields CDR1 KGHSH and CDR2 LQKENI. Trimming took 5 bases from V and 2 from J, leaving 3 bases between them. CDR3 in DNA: TGTGCCAGCTCAGGGCAAGAGACCCAGTACTTC. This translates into CASSGQETQYF.

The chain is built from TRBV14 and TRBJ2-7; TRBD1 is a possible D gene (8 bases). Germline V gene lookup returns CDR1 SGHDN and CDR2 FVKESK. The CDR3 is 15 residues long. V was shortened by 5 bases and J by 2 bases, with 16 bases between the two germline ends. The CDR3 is CASSTVTGGAYEQYF. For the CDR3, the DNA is TGTGCCAGCAGCACCGTCACAGGGGGGGCCTACGAGCAGTACTTC.

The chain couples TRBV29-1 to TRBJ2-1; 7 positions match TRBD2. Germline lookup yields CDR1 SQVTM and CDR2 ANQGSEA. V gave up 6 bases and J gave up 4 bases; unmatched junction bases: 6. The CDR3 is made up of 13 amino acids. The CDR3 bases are TGCAGCGTGCGGACTAGTACATACAATGAGCAGTTCTTC. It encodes CSVRTSTYNEQFF.

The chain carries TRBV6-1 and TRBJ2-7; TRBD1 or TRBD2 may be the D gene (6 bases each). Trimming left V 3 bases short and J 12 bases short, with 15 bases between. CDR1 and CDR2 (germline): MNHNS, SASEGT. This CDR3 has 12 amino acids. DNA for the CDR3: TGTGCCAGCAGTGATTACGGAGGGGGACGGTACTTC. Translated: CASSDYGGGRYF.

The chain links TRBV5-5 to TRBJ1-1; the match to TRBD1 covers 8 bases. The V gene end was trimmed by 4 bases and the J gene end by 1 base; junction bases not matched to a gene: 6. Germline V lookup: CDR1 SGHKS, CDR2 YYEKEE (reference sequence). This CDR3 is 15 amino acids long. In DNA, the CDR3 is TGTGCCAGCAGCCTAGGACAGGGAGGGAACACTGAAGCTTTCTTT. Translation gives CASSLGQGGNTEAFF.

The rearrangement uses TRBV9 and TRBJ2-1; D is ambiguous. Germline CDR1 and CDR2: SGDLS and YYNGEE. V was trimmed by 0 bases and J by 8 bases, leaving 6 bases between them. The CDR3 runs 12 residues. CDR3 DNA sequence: TGTGCCAGCAGCGTAGGATCGTATGAGCAGTTCTTC. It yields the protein CASSVGSYEQFF.

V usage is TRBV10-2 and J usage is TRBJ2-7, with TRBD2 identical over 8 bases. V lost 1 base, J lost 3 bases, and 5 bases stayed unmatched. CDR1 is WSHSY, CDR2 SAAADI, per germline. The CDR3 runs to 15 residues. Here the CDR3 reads CASSEYSGSGYEQYF. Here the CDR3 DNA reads TGCGCCAGCAGTGAGTACAGCGGGAGTGGCTACGAGCAGTACTTC.

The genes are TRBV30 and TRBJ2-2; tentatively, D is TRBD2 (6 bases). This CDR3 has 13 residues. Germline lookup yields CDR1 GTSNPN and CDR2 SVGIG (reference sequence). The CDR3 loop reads CAEGGKNTGELFF. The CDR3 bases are TGTGCTGAGGGCGGGAAAAACACCGGGGAGCTGTTTTTT.

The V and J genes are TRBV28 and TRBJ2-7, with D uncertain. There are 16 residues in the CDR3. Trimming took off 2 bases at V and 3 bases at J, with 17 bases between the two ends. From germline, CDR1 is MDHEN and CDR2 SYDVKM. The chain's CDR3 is CASSLASRVLFYEQYF. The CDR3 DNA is TGTGCCAGCAGTTTAGCGAGCCGGGTCTTATTCTACGAGCAGTACTTC. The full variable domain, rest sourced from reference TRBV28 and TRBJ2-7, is DVKVTQSSRYLVKRTGEKVFLECVQDMDHENMFWYRQDPGLGLRLIYFSYDVKMKEKGDIPEGYSVSREKKERFSLILESASTNQTSMYLCASSLASRVLFYEQYFGPGTRLTVT.

The CDR3 nucleotides are TGTGCCACCAGCCCAACCCCTGGACTAGCGGGAGTTAATGAGCAGTTCTTC. Translated: CATSPTPGLAGVNEQFF. The chain carries TRBV15 and TRBJ2-1; 13 bases are a match to TRBD2. This CDR3 comprises 17 residues. CDR1 and CDR2 from the germline V gene are LNHNV and YYDKDF (reference sequence). V lost 5 bases, J lost 7 bases, and 11 bases stayed unmatched.

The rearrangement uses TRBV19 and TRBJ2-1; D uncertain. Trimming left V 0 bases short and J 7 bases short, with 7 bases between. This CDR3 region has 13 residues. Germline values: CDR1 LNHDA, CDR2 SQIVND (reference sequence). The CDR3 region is CASSIDFVNEQFF. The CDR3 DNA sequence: TGTGCCAGTAGTATAGATTTTGTGAATGAGCAGTTCTTC.

The CDR3: CASRPGGSSYNEQFF. In nucleotides, the CDR3 is TGTGCCAGCAGGCCGGGAGGGAGCTCCTACAATGAGCAGTTCTTC. The rearrangement uses TRBV27 and TRBJ2-1; 8 bases fit TRBD2. CDR3 size: 15 residues. Germline CDR1 reads MNHEY; CDR2 reads SMNVEV (reference sequence). Trimming took 6 bases from V and 0 from J; bases not matched to a gene: 4.

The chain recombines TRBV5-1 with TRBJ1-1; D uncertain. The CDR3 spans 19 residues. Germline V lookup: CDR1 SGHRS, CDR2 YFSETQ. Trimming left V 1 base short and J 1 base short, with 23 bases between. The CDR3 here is CASSLNGLGIVPGNTEAFF. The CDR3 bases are TGCGCCAGCAGCTTGAACGGCTTAGGGATTGTCCCCGGGAACACTGAAGCTTTCTTT. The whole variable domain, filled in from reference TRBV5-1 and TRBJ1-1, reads KAGVTQTPRYLIKTRGQQVTLSCSPISGHRSVSWYQQTPGQGLQFLFEYFSETQRNKGNFPGRFSGRQFSNSRSEMNVSTLELGDSALYLCASSLNGLGIVPGNTEAFFGQGTRLTVV.

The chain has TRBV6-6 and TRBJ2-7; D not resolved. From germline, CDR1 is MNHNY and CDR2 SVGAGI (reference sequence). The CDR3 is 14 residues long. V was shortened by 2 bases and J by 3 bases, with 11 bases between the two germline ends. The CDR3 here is CASSYGRAGYEQYF. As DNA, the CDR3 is TGTGCCAGCAGTTACGGGCGCGCCGGCTACGAGCAGTACTTC.